These 9 T cell receptor beta chains originate from one sample sequenced in a study of blood T cell repertoires in COVID-19. Repertoires were generated with immunoSEQ multiplex PCR, while TCRdb's copy carries only in-frame clones and drops some. The sample shows 300,000 to 400,000 clones, roughly nine tenths of them seen only once. The material sequenced was PBMCs or T cells enriched from blood (not recorded which). These receptors all stem from a man in his sixties who had recovered from COVID-19.

The chain carries TRBV6-2 or TRBV6-3 and TRBJ1-5, with TRBD1 identical over 7 bases. The junction had 10 bases not matched to a gene; V was cut back by 5 bases and J by 6 bases. Germline assignment: CDR1 MNHEY and CDR2 SVGEGT. The CDR3 is 15 amino acids. The CDR3 DNA is TGTGCCAGCAGTCAACCCCGCACAGGGGCTCAGCCCCAGCATTTT. Amino acids: CASSQPRTGAQPQHF.

J is TRBJ2-7 and V is TRBV11-3; D not resolved. From germline, CDR1 is SGHNT and CDR2 YENEEA. Trimming shortened V by 1 base and J by 6 bases, and 10 bases separated the two germline ends. This CDR3 spans 13 amino acids. The DNA of the CDR3 is TGTGCCAGCAGCTTAGCCGGAAGCGCCGAGCAGTACTTC. Its translation is CASSLAGSAEQYF. The full variable domain, its missing parts supplied by reference TRBV11-3 and TRBJ2-7, is EAGVVQSPRYKIIEKKQPVAFWCNPISGHNTLYWYLQNLGQGPELLIRYENEEAVDDSQLPKDRFSAERLKGVDSTLKIQPAELGDSAVYLCASSLAGSAEQYFGPGTRLTVT.

V usage is TRBV6-5 and J usage is TRBJ1-1; D remains unclear. The CDR3 spans 15 residues. Germline lookup yields CDR1 MNHEY and CDR2 SVGAGI. V lost 6 bases, J lost 4 bases, and 18 bases lay in between. The CDR3 coding sequence is TGTGCCAGCAGCCAGACCCCACGGGGTACCACTGAAGCTTTCTTT. It encodes CASSQTPRGTTEAFF.

The V and J genes are TRBV7-3 and TRBJ2-3; TRBD1 agrees at 7 bases. Per germline, CDR1 SGHTA and CDR2 FQGTGA. The CDR3 extends over 14 amino acids. The junction had 8 bases not matched to a gene; V was cut back by 5 bases and J by 6 bases. The CDR3 reads CASSATGAEDTQYF. The CDR3 DNA reads TGTGCCAGCAGCGCCACAGGGGCGGAGGATACGCAGTATTTT.

The rearrangement uses TRBV7-8 and TRBJ2-2; TRBD1 is a possible D gene (6 bases). This CDR3 region has 16 residues. V lost 2 bases to trimming and J lost 0 bases, with 10 bases between them. CDR1 is SGHVS and CDR2 is FQNEAQ in the germline V gene. The CDR3 coding sequence is TGTGCCAGCAGCTTATCGGGACAATCGAACACCGGGGAGCTGTTTTTT. This codes for CASSLSGQSNTGELFF.

The rearrangement uses TRBV6-2 or TRBV6-3 and TRBJ1-4; 9 nucleotides line up with TRBD1. CDR1 is MNHEY and CDR2 is SVGEGT in the germline V gene. The V gene end was trimmed by 6 bases and the J gene end by 7 bases; junction bases not matched to a gene: 9. The CDR3 is 15 amino acids. CDR3 region: CASSTNRGQGEKLFF. CDR3 DNA: TGTGCCAGCAGCACCAACAGGGGGCAGGGTGAAAAACTGTTTTTT.

This chain connects TRBV11-2 to TRBJ2-1; 12 bases are shared with TRBD2. The CDR3 extends over 15 amino acids. CDR1 is SGHAT and CDR2 is FQNNGV in the germline V gene. Unmatched junction bases numbered 6, after V lost 4 bases and J lost 8 bases. The CDR3 DNA reads TGTGCCAGCAGCTCGACTAGCGGGAGAAGGGATGAGCAGTTCTTC. Residues: CASSSTSGRRDEQFF. Looking up the rest from reference TRBV11-2 and TRBJ2-1 gives the full variable domain: EAGVAQSPRYKIIEKRQSVAFWCNPISGHATLYWYQQILGQGPKLLIQFQNNGVVDDSQLPKDRFSAERLKGVDSTLKIQPAKLEDSAVYLCASSSTSGRRDEQFFGPGTRLTVL.

This chain uses TRBV6-1 with TRBJ2-5, with D possibly matching TRBD2 (6 bases). There are 16 residues in the CDR3. Germline assignment: CDR1 MNHNS and CDR2 SASEGT. The V end lost 4 bases, the J end lost 5 bases, and 20 bases lay between the germline ends. The CDR3 reads CASSAGGLASGETQYF. The DNA for the CDR3 is TGTGCCAGCAGTGCCGGTGGGCTAGCGAGTGGGGAGACCCAGTACTTC.

V gene TRBV6-4 combines with J gene TRBJ2-3; 10 positions match TRBD2. From germline, CDR1 is MRHNA and CDR2 SNTAGT. The CDR3 spans 15 residues. After removal of 0 bases from V and 6 bases from J, the junction contained 3 bases not matched to a gene. CDR3 residues: CASSDSAGGPDTQYF. In DNA form, the CDR3 reads TGTGCCAGCAGTGACTCAGCGGGGGGGCCGGATACGCAGTATTTT.